This T cell receptor (beta chain) was documented in a study of T cells in Graves' hyperthyroidism and ophthalmopathy. This clonotype was counted ten times or more. TCR beta CDR3 regions were amplified from RNA transcripts. Using the HTBI primer set, a first-round RT-PCR was run on the TCR CDR3. Each CDR3 protein is one row after TCRdb ran MiXCR on the multiplex PCR reads. The table has hundreds of thousands of distinct CDR3 sequences, approximately 16% seen once. The clonotype was recovered from a woman aged 18-29 years with Graves' ophthalmopathy. The sequencing sample was made of blood.

CDR3 in DNA: TGTGCCAGCAGCTTACTGCCGGGTGGGTTTGGGACCCAGTACTTC. It specifies CASSLLPGGFGTQYF. The rearrangement uses TRBV7-2 and TRBJ2-5; no clear D gene. V was cut by 2 bases and J by 7 bases, with 17 bases left in between. The germline V gene encodes CDR1 SGHTA and CDR2 FQGNSA. The CDR3 runs 15 residues. The entire variable domain, with the rest obtained from reference TRBV7-2 and TRBJ2-5, is as follows: GAGVSQSPSNKVTEKGKDVELRCDPISGHTALYWYRQSLGQGLEFLIYFQGNSAPDKSGLPSDRFSAERTGGSVSTLTIQRTQQEDSAVYLCASSLLPGGFGTQYFGPGTRLLVL.